This T cell receptor beta chain was identified during a study of shared clonotypes between healthy human individuals (dated by TCRdb to the early 2020s). For the study in its entirety: A couple of women and a few men aged 18 to 49 years were included in the cohort. To increase sequencing depth and limit assay-specific biases, TCR repertoire library preparation and sequencing were carried out by different laboratories using diverse techniques. To estimate repertoire size and how much clonotypes are shared between individuals, the study performed deep sequencing of blood TCR repertoires from roughly five healthy adults. For each donor, CD4 naive and CD4 memory were each given three plates, CD8 naive was given two plates, and CD8 memory was given one plate. Each donor's leukapheresis produced roughly between roughly 0.9 and 8.9 billion PBMCs. What the work shows at the level of the full study, not this receptor alone: Compared with non-shared clonotypes, clonotypes shared by all four sorted-subset donors had higher generation probabilities. Naive subsets generally had larger estimated clonotype richness than memory subsets did. The genetic and exposure-history diversity represented was limited by the small number of donors. Sampling was restricted to blood, and TCR repertoires in tissues likely differ from the TCR repertoires found in blood. Roughly 5% of naive CD4, 3.5% of naive CD8, about 2.4% of memory CD4, and roughly 0.4% of memory CD8 clonotypes were shared across four donors. Pairwise subsampling indicated that sequencing depth was expected to affect the degree of clonotype sharing among donors. Even with the large sequencing depth, rarefaction of the sorted-subset datasets indicated that sequencing was incomplete.

V is cut by 5 bases and J by 7 bases, and the space between the germline ends is 17 bases. Its CDR3 holds 15 amino acids, cysteine through phenylalanine. Just CDR3 DNA is preserved here, 45 bases in frame from base 1. Based on the germline V gene (reference sequence), the CDR1 and CDR2 sequences are SEHNR and FQNEAQ. Using the deep immunoSEQ assay, multiplex PCR amplified TCR CDR3 regions from genomic DNA. For each cell subset, the extracted genomic DNA was distributed evenly across all wells of several immunoSEQ 96-well plates, and each plate served as one replicate. For sorted subsets, each replicate PCR was loaded with roughly 200 ng genomic DNA, equivalent to some 27,000 T cell genomes. Purified libraries were measured with a Qubit 3.0 fluorometer, size-checked on a Bioanalyzer 2100, and measured again with the KAPA Library Quantification kit. A separate single-read 150-cycle Illumina NextSeq 550 flow cell was used to sequence each immunoSEQ 96-well plate. Under the source paper's analysis protocol: Because the immunoSEQ output held only junctional sequences and lacked quality scores, the filtering could not match the filtering applied to full-length reads. To assign V/J genes and CDR3, sequences were annotated against IMGT germline references using PyIR, a Python wrapper for IgBLAST v1.9. Reads with weak V/J assignments (E-value above 1e-6), missing CDR3, stop codons, out-of-frame junctions, or ambiguous translated residues were removed. A V3J clonotype was defined by an identical inferred V gene, J gene, and CDR3 amino acid sequence. Percentage overlap between repertoires was computed as shared unique clonotypes divided by the size of the smaller repertoire. RTK rarefaction, the Chao1 estimator, and Recon v2.1 estimates of unobserved clonotypes were used to assess repertoire richness. Generation probabilities were computed with OLGA for all TCRbeta clonotypes obtained by the gDNA method from four donors. The table comes from immuneACCESS by way of TCRdb, which keeps in-frame sequences with V and J called. Part of the clones is missing from these tables; in studies checked, under half for an unresolved V gene and the rest for unknown reasons. V, J and clone size derive from that table, while D and trimming were established from the DNA sequence. Present in this sample are hundreds of thousands of clones, around two thirds of which were seen just once. The top ten clones comprise over 1.5% of the sample.

Regarding this clone: Its antigen is currently not known. No qualities accompany the bases; no much larger clone lies one base away.

Donors were healthy HIV-negative adults with no recently reported acute infections or vaccinations. Every donor was a Caucasian adult residing in Nashville, Tennessee, USA. CD4+ T cells were enriched by magnetic negative selection, after which naive cells were positively selected on CD45RA and the negative fraction was taken as the memory subset. Blood was collected by leukapheresis, and PBMCs were isolated by Ficoll-Histopaque density gradient centrifugation and then cryopreserved in liquid nitrogen vapor phase. Analytical flow cytometry was used to check the purity and quantity of each magnetically sorted T cell population. Genomic DNA was isolated from every sorted fraction and measured by UV absorbance on a Nanodrop 2000c.

Sequencing used memory CD4+ T cells sorted from blood. The cell subset or site label of this sample denotes: CD45RA-negative fraction. Recombination joined TRBV7-9 with TRBJ2-2; matching of 6 bases hints at TRBD2 as the D gene. This TCR was recovered from a woman aged 25 to 45 in good health. This receptor has the CDR3 CASSPGSYGGGELFF. The DNA sequence is given as TGTGCCAGCAGCCCCGGGTCCTACGGGGGCGGGGAGCTGTTTTTT.